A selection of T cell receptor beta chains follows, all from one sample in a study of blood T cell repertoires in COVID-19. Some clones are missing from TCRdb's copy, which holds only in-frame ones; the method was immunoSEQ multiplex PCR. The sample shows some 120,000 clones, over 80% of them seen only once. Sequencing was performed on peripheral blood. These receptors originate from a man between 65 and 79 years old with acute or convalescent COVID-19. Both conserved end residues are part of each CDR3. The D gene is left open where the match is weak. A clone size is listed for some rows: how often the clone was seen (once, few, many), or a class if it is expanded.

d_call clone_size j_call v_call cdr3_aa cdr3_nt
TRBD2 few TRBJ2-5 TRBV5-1 CASSPLRLTSGGAGETQYF TGCGCCAGCAGCCCGCTCCGACTAACTAGCGGGGGGGCTGGAGAGACCCAGTACTTC
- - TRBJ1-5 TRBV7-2 CASSPRTTGTQPQHF TGTGCCAGCAGCCCCAGAACCACAGGGACTCAGCCCCAGCATTTT
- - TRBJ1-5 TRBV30 CAWSVRGSSNQPQHF TGTGCCTGGAGTGTACGGGGTAGTAGCAATCAGCCCCAGCATTTT
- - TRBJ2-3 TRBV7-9 CASSPLVGVSDTQYF TGTGCCAGCAGCCCTCTGGTAGGGGTGTCGGATACGCAGTATTTT
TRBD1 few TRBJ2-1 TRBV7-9 CASSSLRDRKTNEQFF TGTGCCAGCAGCTCGCTCCGGGACAGGAAGACAAATGAGCAGTTCTTC
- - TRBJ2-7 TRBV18 CASSPNTGGEQYF TGTGCCAGCTCACCAAACACAGGTGGCGAGCAGTACTTC
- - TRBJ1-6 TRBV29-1 CSASRGVNSPLHF TGCAGCGCCTCCCGGGGGGTGAATTCACCCCTCCACTTT
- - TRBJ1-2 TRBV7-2 CASSLVAGDGKGYTF TGTGCCAGCAGCTTAGTGGCGGGGGACGGTAAAGGCTACACCTTC
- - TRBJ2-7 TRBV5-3 CARSSEQQSASDYEQYF TGTGCCAGGTCCTCGGAACAGCAAAGTGCGTCGGACTACGAGCAGTACTTC
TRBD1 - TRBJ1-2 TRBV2 CASSVTGGSQGYTF TGTGCCAGCAGTGTGACAGGGGGCAGTCAAGGCTACACCTTC
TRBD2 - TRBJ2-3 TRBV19 CASSSGGGRGNTQYF TGTGCCAGTAGTTCGGGGGGAGGACGAGGAAATACGCAGTATTTT
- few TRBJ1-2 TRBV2 CASSPRTVSGYTF TGTGCCAGCAGTCCTAGGACAGTCAGCGGCTACACCTTC
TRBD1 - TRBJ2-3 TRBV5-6 CASSFGQGQVTQYF TGTGCCAGCAGTTTTGGACAGGGGCAAGTTACGCAGTATTTT
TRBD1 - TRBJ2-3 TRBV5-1 CASSPGTGGPDTQYF TGCGCCAGCAGCCCCGGGACAGGGGGGCCAGATACGCAGTATTTT
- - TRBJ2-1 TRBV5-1 CASSLVGSPGEQFF TGCGCCAGCAGCTTGGTTGGATCCCCGGGTGAGCAGTTCTTC
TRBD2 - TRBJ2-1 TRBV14 CASSQVAGGYNEQFF TGTGCCAGCAGCCAAGTAGCGGGGGGGTACAATGAGCAGTTCTTC
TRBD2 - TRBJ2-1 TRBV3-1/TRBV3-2 CASSHRVIAGRGNEQFF TGTGCCAGCAGCCACAGGGTAATAGCGGGCCGAGGGAATGAGCAGTTCTTC
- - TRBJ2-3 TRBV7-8 CASSFPRNSGTSTDTQYF TGTGCCAGCAGCTTCCCCAGAAATAGCGGCACTAGCACAGATACGCAGTATTTT
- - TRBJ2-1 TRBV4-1 CASSHGAVRNEQFF TGCGCCAGCAGCCACGGTGCGGTCCGCAATGAGCAGTTCTTC
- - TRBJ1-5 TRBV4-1 CASSRLIGNQPQHF TGCGCCAGCAGCCGGTTAATAGGCAATCAGCCCCAGCATTTT
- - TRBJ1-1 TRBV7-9 CASSLRQNTEAFF TGTGCCAGCAGCTTGAGGCAGAACACTGAAGCTTTCTTT
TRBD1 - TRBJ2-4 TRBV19 CASSRDRVAKNIQYF TGTGCCAGTAGCAGAGACAGGGTCGCCAAAAACATTCAGTACTTC
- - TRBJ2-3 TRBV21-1 CASSKGGVHPTDTQYF TGTGCCAGCAGCAAAGGGGGGGTCCACCCCACAGATACGCAGTATTTT
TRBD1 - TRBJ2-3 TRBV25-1 CASSDRSTGSSDTQYF TGTGCCAGCAGTGATAGGTCGACAGGGTCGTCAGATACGCAGTATTTT
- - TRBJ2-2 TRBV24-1 CATSDSVRAGELFF TGTGCCACCAGTGATTCGGTCCGGGCCGGGGAGCTGTTTTTT
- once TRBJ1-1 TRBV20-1 CSVVFGTEAFF TGCAGTGTGGTTTTCGGCACTGAAGCTTTCTTT
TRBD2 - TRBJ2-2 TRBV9 CASAMGQRGGRDTGELFF TGTGCCAGCGCCATGGGTCAGCGGGGGGGCCGAGACACCGGGGAGCTGTTTTTT
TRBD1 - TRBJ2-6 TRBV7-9 CASSRIHRGSGANVLTF TGTGCCAGCAGCCGGATTCACAGGGGTTCTGGGGCCAACGTCCTGACTTTC
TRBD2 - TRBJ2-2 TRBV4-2 CASSQRASGGDTGELFF TGTGCCAGCAGCCAACGGGCAAGCGGGGGGGACACCGGGGAGCTGTTTTTT
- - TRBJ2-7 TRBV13 CASSLGGGGTAYEQYF TGTGCCAGCAGCTTGGGCGGCGGGGGGACAGCCTACGAGCAGTACTTC
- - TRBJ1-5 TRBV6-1 CASSDGHNQPQHF TGTGCCAGCAGTGATGGCCACAATCAGCCCCAGCATTTT
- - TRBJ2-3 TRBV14 CASSLMAADTQYF TGTGCCAGCAGCCTCATGGCGGCAGATACGCAGTATTTT
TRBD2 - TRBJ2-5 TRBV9 CASSVAGGNQETQYF TGTGCCAGCAGCGTAGCGGGGGGGAACCAAGAGACCCAGTACTTC
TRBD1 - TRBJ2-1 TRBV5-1 CASSLGDRNNEQFF TGCGCCAGCAGCTTGGGGGACAGAAACAATGAGCAGTTCTTC
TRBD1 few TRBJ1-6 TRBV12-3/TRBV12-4 CASTMGQHSPLHF TGTGCCAGCACCATGGGACAGCATTCACCCCTCCACTTT
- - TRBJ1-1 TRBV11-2 CASSSTSGSTEAFF TGTGCCAGCAGCTCTACCAGCGGGAGCACTGAAGCTTTCTTT
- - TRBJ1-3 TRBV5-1 CASSLDRSRSGNTIYF TGCGCCAGCAGCTTGGACAGGTCTCGCTCTGGAAACACCATATATTTT
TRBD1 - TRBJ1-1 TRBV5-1 CASRTGRFDTEAFF TGCGCCAGCCGGACAGGGCGGTTTGACACTGAAGCTTTCTTT
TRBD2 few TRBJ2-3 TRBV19 CASSPSGGARADTQYF TGTGCCAGTAGTCCCAGCGGGGGGGCTAGGGCAGATACGCAGTATTTT
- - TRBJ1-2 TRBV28 CASSPPRYRRSYYGYTF TGTGCCAGCAGTCCTCCTCGGTACAGGCGATCTTACTATGGCTACACCTTC
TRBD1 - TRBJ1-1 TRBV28 CASSLDRGNTEAFF TGTGCCAGCAGTTTAGACAGGGGGAACACTGAAGCTTTCTTT